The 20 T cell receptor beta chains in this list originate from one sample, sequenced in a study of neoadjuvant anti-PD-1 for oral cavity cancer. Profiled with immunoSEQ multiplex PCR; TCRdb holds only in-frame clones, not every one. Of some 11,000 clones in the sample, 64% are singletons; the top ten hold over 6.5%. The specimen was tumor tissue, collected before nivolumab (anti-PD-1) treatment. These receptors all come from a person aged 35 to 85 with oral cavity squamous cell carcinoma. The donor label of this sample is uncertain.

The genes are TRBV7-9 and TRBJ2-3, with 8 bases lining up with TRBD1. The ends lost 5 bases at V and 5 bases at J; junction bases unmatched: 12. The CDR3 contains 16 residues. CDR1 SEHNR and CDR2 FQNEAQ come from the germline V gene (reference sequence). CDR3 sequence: CASSPPGRGQGDTQYF. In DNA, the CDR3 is TGTGCCAGCAGCCCCCCTGGCAGGGGGCAGGGAGATACGCAGTATTTT.

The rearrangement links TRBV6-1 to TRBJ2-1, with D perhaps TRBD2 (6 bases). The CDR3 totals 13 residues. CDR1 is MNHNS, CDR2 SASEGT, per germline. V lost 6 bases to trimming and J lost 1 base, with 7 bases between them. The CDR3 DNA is TGTGCCAGCAGCCTAGCGTCCTACAATGAGCAGTTCTTC. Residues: CASSLASYNEQFF.

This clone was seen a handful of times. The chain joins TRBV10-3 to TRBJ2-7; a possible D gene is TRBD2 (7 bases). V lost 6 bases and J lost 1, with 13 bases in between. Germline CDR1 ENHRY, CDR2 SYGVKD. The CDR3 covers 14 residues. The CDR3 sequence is CAIRIQGGSYEQYF. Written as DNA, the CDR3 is TGTGCCATCAGGATACAGGGAGGGTCCTACGAGCAGTACTTC.

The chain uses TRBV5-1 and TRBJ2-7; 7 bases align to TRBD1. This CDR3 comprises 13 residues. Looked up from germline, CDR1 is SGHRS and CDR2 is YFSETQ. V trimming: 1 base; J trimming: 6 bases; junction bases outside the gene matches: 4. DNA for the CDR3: TGCGCCAGCAGCTTGCCGGGACAGCCCGAGCAGTACTTC. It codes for CASSLPGQPEQYF.

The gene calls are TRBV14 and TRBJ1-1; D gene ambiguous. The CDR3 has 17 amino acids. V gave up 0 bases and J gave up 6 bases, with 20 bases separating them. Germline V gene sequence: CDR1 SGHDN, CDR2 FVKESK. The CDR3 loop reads CASSQDERFRLRAEAFF. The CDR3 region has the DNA TGTGCCAGCAGCCAAGATGAGCGATTTCGATTACGCGCTGAAGCTTTCTTT. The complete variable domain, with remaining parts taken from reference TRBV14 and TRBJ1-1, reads EAGVTQFPSHSVIEKGQTVTLRCDPISGHDNLYWYRRVMGKEIKFLLHFVKESKQDESGMPNNRFLAERTGGTYSTLKVQPAELEDSGVYFCASSQDERFRLRAEAFFGQGTRLTVV.

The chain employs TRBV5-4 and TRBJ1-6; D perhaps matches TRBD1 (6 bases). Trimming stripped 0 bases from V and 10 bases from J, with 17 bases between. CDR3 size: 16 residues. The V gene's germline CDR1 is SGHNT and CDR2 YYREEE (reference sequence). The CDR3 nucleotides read TGTGCCAGCAGCTTGGAAGGCGGGGGGCAAGGATCACCCCTCCACTTT. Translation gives CASSLEGGGQGSPLHF.

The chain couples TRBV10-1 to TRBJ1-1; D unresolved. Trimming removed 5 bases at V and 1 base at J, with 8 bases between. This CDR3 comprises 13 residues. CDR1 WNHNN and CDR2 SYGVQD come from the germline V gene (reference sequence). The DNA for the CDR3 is TGCGCCAGCAGTCGGGGATGGAACACTGAAGCTTTCTTT. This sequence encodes CASSRGWNTEAFF.

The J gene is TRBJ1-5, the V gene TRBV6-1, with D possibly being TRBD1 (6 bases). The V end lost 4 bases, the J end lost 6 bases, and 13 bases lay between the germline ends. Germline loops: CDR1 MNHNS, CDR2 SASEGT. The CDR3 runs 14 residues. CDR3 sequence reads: CASSADRWGQPQHF. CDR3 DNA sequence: TGTGCCAGCAGTGCCGACAGGTGGGGTCAGCCCCAGCATTTT.

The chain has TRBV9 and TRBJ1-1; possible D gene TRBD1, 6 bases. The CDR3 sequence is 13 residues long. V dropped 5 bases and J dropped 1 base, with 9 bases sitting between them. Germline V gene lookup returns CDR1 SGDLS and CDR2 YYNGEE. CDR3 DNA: TGTGCCAGCAGAGCGGGGGCGAACACTGAAGCTTTCTTT. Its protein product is CASRAGANTEAFF.

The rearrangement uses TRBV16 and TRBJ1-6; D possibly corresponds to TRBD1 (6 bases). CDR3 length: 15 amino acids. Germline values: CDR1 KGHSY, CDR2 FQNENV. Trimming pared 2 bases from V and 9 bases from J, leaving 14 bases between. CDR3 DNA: TGTGCCAGCAGCCAAGACAGGCCCTTGGGTTCACCCCTCCACTTT. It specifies CASSQDRPLGSPLHF.

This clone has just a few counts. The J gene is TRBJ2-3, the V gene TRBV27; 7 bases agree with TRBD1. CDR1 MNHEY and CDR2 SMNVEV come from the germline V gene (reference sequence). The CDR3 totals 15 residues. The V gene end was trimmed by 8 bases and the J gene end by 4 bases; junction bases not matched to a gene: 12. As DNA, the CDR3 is TGTGCCAGCCGAAGACAGGGCCTTTTGGCAGATACGCAGTATTTT. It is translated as CASRRQGLLADTQYF.

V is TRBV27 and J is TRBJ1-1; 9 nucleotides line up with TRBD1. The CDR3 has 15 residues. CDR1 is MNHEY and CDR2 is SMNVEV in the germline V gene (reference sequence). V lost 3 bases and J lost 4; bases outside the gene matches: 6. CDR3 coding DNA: TGTGCCAGCAGTTTCCGAGGGACAGGGCTCACTGAAGCTTTCTTT. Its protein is CASSFRGTGLTEAFF.

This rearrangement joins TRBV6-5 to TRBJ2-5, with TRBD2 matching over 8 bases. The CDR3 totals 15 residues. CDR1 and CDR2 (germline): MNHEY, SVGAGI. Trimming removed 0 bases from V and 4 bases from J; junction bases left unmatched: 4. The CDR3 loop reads CASSYSKAGGETQYF. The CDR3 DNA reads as TGTGCCAGCAGTTACTCGAAGGCGGGAGGAGAGACCCAGTACTTC.

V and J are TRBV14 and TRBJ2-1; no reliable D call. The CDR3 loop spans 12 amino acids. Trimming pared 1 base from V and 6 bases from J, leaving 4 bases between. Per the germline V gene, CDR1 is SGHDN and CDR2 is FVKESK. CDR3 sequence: CASSQASNEQFF. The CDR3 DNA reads TGTGCCAGCAGCCAAGCCAGCAATGAGCAGTTCTTC.

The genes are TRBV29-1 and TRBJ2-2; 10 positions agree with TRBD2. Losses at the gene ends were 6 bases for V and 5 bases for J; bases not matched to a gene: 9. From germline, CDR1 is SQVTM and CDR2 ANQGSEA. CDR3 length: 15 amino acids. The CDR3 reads CSVVDSGGITGELFF. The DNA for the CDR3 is TGCAGCGTAGTAGATAGCGGGGGGATTACCGGGGAGCTGTTTTTT.

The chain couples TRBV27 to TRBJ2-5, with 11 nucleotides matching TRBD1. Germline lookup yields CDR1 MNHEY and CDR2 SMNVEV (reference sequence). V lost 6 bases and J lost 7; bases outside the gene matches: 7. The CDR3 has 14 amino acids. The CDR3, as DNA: TGTGCCAGCAGAGCGGACAGGGGGCGAGGGACCCAGTACTTC. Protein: CASRADRGRGTQYF.

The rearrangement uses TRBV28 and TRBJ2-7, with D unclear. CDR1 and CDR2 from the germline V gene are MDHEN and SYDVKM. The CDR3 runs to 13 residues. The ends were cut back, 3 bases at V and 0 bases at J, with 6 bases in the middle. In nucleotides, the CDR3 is TGTGCCAGCAGTTTGGTTAGCTCCTACGAGCAGTACTTC. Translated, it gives CASSLVSSYEQYF. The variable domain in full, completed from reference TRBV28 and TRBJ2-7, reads DVKVTQSSRYLVKRTGEKVFLECVQDMDHENMFWYRQDPGLGLRLIYFSYDVKMKEKGDIPEGYSVSREKKERFSLILESASTNQTSMYLCASSLVSSYEQYFGPGTRLTVT.

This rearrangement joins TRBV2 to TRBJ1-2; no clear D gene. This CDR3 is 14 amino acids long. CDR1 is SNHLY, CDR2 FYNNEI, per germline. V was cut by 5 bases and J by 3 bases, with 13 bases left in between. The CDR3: CASSPRGSYYGYTF. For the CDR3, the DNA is TGTGCCAGCAGTCCCCGTGGCAGCTACTATGGCTACACCTTC.

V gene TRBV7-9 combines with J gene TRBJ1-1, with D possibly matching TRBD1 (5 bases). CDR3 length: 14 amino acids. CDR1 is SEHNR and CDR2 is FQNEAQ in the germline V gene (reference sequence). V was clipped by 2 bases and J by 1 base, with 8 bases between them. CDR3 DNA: TGTGCCAGCAGCTTATCTCAGGGGAACACTGAAGCTTTCTTT. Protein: CASSLSQGNTEAFF.

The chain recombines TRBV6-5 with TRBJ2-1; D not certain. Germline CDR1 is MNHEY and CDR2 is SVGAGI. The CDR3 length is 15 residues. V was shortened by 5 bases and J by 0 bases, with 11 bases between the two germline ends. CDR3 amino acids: CASSVGQGSYNEQFF. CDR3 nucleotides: TGTGCCAGCAGTGTAGGGCAAGGCTCCTACAATGAGCAGTTCTTC.